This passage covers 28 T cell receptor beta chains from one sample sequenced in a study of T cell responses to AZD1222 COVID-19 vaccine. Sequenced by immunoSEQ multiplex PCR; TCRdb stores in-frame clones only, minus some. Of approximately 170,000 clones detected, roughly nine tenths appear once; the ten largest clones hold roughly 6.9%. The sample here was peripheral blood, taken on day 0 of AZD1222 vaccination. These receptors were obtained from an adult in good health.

The CDR3 DNA reads TGTGCCAGCAGCTACGGGACAGGGGAGGCCGGGGAGCTGTTTTTT. Encoded protein: CASSYGTGEAGELFF. The chain links TRBV25-1 to TRBJ2-2; 10 positions match TRBD1. CDR3 length: 15 residues. Germline V gene data show CDR1 as MGHDK and CDR2 as SYGVNS. After removal of 6 bases from V and 6 bases from J, the junction contained 7 bases not matched to a gene.

CDR3 residues: CASSYDDRAFYGYTF. For the CDR3, the DNA is TGTGCCAGCAGCTACGATGACAGGGCTTTTTATGGCTACACCTTC. The J gene is TRBJ1-2, the V gene TRBV27; 7 bases agree with TRBD1. Germline V lookup: CDR1 MNHEY, CDR2 SMNVEV (reference sequence). CDR3 length equals 15 residues. The trim removed 6 bases at V and 5 bases at J, leaving 12 bases unmatched.

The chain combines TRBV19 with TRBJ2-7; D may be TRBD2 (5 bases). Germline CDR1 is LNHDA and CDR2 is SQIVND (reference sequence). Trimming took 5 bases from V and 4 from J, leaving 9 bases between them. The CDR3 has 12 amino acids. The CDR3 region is CASSPPGYEQYF. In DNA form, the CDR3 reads TGTGCCAGTAGTCCACCGGGATACGAGCAGTACTTC. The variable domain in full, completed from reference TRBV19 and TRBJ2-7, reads DGGITQSPKYLFRKEGQNVTLSCEQNLNHDAMYWYRQDPGQGLRLIYYSQIVNDFQKGDIAEGYSVSREKKESFPLTVTSAQKNPTAFYLCASSPPGYEQYFGPGTRLTVT.

The CDR3 DNA is TGTGCCATCAGTGAGTCTACCGACAGGGTCTCCTACAATGAGCAGTTCTTC. The encoded protein is CAISESTDRVSYNEQFF. The chain recombines TRBV10-3 with TRBJ2-1; 7 nucleotides align to TRBD1. V gave up 0 bases and J gave up 0 bases; unmatched junction bases: 5. This CDR3 contains 17 residues. Germline V gene data show CDR1 as ENHRY and CDR2 as SYGVKD.

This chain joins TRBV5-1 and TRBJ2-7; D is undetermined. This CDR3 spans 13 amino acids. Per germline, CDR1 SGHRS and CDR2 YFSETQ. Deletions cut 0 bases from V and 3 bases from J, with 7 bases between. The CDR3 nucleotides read TGCGCCAGCAGCTTGGGTAGCAACTACGAGCAGTACGTC. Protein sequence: CASSLGSNYEQYV.

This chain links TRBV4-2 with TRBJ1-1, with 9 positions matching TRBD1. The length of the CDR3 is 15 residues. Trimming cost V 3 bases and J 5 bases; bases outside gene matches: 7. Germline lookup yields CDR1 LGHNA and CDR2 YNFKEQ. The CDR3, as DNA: TGTGCCAGCAGCCAGGAGACAGGGGGTAGGACTGAAGCTTTCTTT. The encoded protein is CASSQETGGRTEAFF.

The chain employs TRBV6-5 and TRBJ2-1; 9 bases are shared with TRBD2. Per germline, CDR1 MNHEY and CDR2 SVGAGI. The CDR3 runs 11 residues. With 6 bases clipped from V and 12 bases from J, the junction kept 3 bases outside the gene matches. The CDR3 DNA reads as TGTGCCAGCAGATCGGGACTAGCGCAGTTCTTC. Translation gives CASRSGLAQFF.

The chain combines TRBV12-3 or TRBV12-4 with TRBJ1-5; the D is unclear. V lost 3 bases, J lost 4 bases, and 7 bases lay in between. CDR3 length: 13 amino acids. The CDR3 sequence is CASSFFTNQPQHF. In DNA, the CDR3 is TGTGCCAGCAGTTTCTTCACAAATCAGCCCCAGCATTTT.

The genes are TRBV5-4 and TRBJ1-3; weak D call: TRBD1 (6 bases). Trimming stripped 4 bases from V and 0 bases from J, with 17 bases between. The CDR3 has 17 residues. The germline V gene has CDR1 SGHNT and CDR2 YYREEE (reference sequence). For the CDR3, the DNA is TGTGCCAGCAGCCGAATAACGGACAGACTCTCTGGAAACACCATATATTTT. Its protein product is CASSRITDRLSGNTIYF.

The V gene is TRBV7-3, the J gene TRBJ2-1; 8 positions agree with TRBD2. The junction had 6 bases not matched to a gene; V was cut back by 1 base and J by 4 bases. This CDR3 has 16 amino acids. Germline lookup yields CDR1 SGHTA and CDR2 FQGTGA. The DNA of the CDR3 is TGTGCCAGCAGCTTAATGTTCGGGGGGGAATACAATGAGCAGTTCTTC. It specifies CASSLMFGGEYNEQFF.

The CDR3 DNA reads as TGTGCCTGGGTCGGAAGGGGAGCCTCGAACACCGGGGAGCTGTTTTTT. Protein sequence: CAWVGRGASNTGELFF. The chain has TRBV30 and TRBJ2-2; the D gene could be TRBD1 or TRBD2 (5 bases each). CDR1 and CDR2 from the germline V gene are GTSNPN and SVGIG (reference sequence). Trimming removed 5 bases at V and 0 bases at J, with 16 bases between. The CDR3 is 16 residues long.

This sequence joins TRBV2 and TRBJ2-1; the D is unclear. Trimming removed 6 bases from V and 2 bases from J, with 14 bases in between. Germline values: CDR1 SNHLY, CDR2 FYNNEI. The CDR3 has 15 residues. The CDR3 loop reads CASRGIAGPYNEQFF. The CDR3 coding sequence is TGTGCCAGCAGGGGAATAGCCGGACCCTACAATGAGCAGTTCTTC. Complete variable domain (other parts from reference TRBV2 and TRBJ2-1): EPEVTQTPSHQVTQMGQEVILRCVPISNHLYFYWYRQILGQKVEFLVSFYNNEISEKSEIFDDQFSVERPDGSNFTLKIRSTKLEDSAMYFCASRGIAGPYNEQFFGPGTRLTVL.

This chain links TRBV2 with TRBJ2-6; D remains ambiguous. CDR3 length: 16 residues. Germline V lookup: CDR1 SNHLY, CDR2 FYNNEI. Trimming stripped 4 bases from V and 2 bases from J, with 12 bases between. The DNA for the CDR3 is TGTGCCAGCAGTGTCTCCCCCGGCCCTGGGGCCAACGTCCTGACTTTC. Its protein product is CASSVSPGPGANVLTF.

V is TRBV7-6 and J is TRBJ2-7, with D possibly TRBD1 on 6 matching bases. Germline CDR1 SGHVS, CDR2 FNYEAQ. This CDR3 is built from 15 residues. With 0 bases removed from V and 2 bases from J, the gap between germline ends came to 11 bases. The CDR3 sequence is CASSLASDSTYEQYF. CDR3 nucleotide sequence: TGTGCCAGCAGCTTAGCGTCGGACAGTACCTACGAGCAGTACTTC.

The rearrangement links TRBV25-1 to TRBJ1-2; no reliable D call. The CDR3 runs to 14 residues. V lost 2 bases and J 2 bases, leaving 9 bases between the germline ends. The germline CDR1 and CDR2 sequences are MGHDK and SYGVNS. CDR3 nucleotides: TGTGCCAGCAGTGAAAGCGGCAGAAACTATGGCTACACCTTC. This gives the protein CASSESGRNYGYTF.

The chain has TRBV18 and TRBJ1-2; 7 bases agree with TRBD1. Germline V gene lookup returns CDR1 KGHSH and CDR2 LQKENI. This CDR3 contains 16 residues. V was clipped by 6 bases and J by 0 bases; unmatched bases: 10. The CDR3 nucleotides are TGTGCCAGCTCGACCGGGACAGCCCTTTCTAACTATGGCTACACCTTC. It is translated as CASSTGTALSNYGYTF.

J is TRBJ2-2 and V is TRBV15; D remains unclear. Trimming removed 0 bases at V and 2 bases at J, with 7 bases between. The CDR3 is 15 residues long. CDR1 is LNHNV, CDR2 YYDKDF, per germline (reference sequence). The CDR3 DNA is TGTGCCACCAGCAGAGACAGGTATAACACCGGGGAGCTGTTTTTT. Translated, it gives CATSRDRYNTGELFF.

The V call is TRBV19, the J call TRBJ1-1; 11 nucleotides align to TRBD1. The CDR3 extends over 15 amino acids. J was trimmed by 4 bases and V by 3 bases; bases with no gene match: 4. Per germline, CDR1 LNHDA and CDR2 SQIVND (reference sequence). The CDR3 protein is CASSIPGTGGTEAFF. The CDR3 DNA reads TGTGCCAGTAGTATCCCCGGGACAGGGGGCACTGAAGCTTTCTTT.

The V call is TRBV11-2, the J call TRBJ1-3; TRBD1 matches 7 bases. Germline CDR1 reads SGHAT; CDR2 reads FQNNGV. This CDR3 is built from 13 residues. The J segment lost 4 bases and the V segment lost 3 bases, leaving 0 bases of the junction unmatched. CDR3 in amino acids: CASSLTGGNTIYF. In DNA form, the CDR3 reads TGTGCCAGCAGCTTGACAGGGGGAAACACCATATATTTT.

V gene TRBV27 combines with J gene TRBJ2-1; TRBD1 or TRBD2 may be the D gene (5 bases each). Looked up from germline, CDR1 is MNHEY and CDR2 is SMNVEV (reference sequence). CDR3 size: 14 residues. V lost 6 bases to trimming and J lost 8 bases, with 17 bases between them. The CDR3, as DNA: TGTGCCAGCAGCTCCGGTGGGACGTGGGATGAGCAGTTCTTC. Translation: CASSSGGTWDEQFF.

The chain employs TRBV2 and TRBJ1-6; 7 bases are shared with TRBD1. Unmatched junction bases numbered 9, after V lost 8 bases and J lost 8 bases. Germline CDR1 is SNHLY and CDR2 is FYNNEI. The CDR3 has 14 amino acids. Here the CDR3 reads CASLQGSIYSPLHF. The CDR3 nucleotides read TGTGCCAGCTTACAGGGGTCGATATATTCACCCCTCCACTTT.

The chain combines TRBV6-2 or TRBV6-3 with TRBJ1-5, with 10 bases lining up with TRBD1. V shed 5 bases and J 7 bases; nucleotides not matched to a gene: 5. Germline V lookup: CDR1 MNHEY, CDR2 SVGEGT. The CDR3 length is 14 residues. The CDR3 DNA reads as TGTGCCAGCAGTGGGACAGGGGCTCGCCAGCCCCAGCATTTT. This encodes CASSGTGARQPQHF.

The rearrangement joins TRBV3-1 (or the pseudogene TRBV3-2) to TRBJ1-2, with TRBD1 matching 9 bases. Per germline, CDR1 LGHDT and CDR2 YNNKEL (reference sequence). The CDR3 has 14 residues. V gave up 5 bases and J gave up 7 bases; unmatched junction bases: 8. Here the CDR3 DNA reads TGTGCCAGCAGCAGAGAGGGGACAGGGAGTGGCTACACCTTC. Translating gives CASSREGTGSGYTF.

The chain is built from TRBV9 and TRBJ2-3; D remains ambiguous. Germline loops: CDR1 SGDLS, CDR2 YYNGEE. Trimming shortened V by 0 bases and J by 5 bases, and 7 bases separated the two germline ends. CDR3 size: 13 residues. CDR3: CASSVGGIDTQYF. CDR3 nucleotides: TGTGCCAGCAGCGTAGGTGGAATAGATACGCAGTATTTT.

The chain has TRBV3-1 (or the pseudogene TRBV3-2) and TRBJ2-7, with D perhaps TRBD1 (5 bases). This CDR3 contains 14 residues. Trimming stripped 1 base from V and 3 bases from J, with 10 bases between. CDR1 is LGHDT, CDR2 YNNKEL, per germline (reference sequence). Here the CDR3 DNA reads TGTGCCAGCAGCCAAGGGACACCCAACTACGAGCAGTACGTC. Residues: CASSQGTPNYEQYV.

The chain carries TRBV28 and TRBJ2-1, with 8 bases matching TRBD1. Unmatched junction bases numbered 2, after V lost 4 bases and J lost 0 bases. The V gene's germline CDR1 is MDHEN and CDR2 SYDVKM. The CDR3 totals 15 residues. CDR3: CASSSGGPSYNEQFF. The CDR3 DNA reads TGTGCCAGCAGTTCAGGGGGCCCCTCCTACAATGAGCAGTTCTTC.

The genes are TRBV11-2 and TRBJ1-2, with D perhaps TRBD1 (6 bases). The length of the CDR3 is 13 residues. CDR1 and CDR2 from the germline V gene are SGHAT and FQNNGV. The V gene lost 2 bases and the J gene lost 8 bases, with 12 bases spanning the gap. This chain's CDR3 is CASSLNRVNGYTF. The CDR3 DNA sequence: TGTGCCAGCAGCTTAAACAGGGTTAACGGCTACACCTTC.

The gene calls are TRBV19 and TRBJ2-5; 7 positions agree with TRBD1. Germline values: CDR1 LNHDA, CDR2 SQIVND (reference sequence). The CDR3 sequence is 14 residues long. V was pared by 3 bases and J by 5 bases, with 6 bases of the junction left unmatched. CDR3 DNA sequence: TGTGCCAGTAGTATTTGGGACAGAGGGGAGACCCAGTACTTC. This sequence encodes CASSIWDRGETQYF.